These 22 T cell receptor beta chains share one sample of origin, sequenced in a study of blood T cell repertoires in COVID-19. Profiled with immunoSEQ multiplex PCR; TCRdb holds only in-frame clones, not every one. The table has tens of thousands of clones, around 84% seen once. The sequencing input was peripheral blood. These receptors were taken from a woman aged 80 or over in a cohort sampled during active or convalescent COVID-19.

Here the CDR3 reads CASSPEWGDYEQYF. In DNA, the CDR3 is TGTGCCAGCAGTCCCGAGTGGGGGGACTACGAGCAGTACTTC. The chain is built from TRBV28 and TRBJ2-7; tentative D call: TRBD2 (6 bases). CDR1 is MDHEN, CDR2 SYDVKM, per germline. The V and J ends lost 5 bases and 3 bases respectively, with 14 bases between them. The CDR3 is 14 amino acids.

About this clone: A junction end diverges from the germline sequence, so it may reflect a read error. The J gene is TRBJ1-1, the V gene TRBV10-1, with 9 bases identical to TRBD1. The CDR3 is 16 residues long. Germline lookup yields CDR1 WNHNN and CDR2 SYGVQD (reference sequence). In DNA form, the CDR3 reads TGCGCCAGCAGAGAGTCCGGGACAGGGATCGGGACTGAAGCTTTCTTT. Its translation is CASRESGTGIGTEAFF.

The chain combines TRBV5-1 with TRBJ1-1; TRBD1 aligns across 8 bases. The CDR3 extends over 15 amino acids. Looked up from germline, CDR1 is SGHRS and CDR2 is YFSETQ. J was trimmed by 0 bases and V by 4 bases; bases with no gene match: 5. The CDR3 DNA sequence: TGCGCCAGCAGCGGCGGACAGGGTTTGAACACTGAAGCTTTCTTT. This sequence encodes CASSGGQGLNTEAFF.

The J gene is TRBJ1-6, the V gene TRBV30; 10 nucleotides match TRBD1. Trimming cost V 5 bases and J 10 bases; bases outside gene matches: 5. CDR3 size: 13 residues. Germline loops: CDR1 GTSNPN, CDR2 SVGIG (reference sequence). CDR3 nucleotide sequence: TGTGCCTGGGGGACAGGGGAGGACTCACCCCTCCACTTT. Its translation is CAWGTGEDSPLHF.

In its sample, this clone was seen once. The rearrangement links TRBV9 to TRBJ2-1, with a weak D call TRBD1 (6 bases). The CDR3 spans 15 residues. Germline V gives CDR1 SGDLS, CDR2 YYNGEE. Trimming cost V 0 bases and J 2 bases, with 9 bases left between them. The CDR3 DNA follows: TGTGCCAGCAGCGTAGAAAGGACAGCCTACAATGAGCAGTTCTTC. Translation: CASSVERTAYNEQFF. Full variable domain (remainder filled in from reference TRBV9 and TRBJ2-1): DSGVTQTPKHLITATGQRVTLRCSPRSGDLSVYWYQQSLDQGLQFLIQYYNGEERAKGNILERFSAQQFPDLHSELNLSSLELGDSALYFCASSVERTAYNEQFFGPGTRLTVL.

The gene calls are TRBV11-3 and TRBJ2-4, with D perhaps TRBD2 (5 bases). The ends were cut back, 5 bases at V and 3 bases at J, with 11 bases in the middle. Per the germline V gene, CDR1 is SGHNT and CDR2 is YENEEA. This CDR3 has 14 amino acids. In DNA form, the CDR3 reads TGTGCCAGCAGCAACACTAGGGTCAAAAACATTCAGTACTTC. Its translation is CASSNTRVKNIQYF.

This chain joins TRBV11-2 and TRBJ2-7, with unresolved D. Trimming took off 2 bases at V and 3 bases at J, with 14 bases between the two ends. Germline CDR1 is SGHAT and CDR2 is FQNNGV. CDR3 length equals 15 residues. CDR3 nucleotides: TGTGCCAGCAGCTTACGTGCGAACGTAAACTACGAGCAGTACTTC. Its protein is CASSLRANVNYEQYF. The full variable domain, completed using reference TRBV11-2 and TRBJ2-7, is EAGVAQSPRYKIIEKRQSVAFWCNPISGHATLYWYQQILGQGPKLLIQFQNNGVVDDSQLPKDRFSAERLKGVDSTLKIQPAKLEDSAVYLCASSLRANVNYEQYFGPGTRLTVT.

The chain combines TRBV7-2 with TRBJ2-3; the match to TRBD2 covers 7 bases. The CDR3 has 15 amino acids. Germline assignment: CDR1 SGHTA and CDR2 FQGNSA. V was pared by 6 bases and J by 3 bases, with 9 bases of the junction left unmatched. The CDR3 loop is CASSTGTILTDTQYF. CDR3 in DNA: TGTGCCAGCAGTACCGGGACTATCCTAACAGATACGCAGTATTTT. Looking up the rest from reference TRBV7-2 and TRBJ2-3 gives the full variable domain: GAGVSQSPSNKVTEKGKDVELRCDPISGHTALYWYRQSLGQGLEFLIYFQGNSAPDKSGLPSDRFSAERTGGSVSTLTIQRTQQEDSAVYLCASSTGTILTDTQYFGPGTRLTVL.

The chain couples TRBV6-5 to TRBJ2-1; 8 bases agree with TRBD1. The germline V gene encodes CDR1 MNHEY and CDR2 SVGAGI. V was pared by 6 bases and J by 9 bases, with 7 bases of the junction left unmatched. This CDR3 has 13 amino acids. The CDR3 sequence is CASRGQVSLEQFF. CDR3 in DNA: TGTGCCAGCAGGGGACAGGTCAGTCTTGAGCAGTTCTTC.

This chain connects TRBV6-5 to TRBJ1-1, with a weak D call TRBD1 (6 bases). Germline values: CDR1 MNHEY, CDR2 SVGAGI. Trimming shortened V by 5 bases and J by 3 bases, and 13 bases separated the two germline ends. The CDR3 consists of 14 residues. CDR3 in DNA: TGTGCCAGCAGTATCGACAGGCTCTACACTGAAGCTTTCTTT. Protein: CASSIDRLYTEAFF.

CDR3 sequence (DNA): TGCGCCAGCAGCATGGGACAGCTAATCCCTGGAAACACCATATATTTT. This codes for CASSMGQLIPGNTIYF. V usage is TRBV5-1 and J usage is TRBJ1-3; the match to TRBD1 covers 7 bases. After removal of 4 bases from V and 2 bases from J, the junction contained 9 bases not matched to a gene. The CDR3 sequence is 16 residues long. CDR1 is SGHRS, CDR2 YFSETQ, per germline. Variable domain in full (rest from reference TRBV5-1 and TRBJ1-3): KAGVTQTPRYLIKTRGQQVTLSCSPISGHRSVSWYQQTPGQGLQFLFEYFSETQRNKGNFPGRFSGRQFSNSRSEMNVSTLELGDSALYLCASSMGQLIPGNTIYFGEGSWLTVV.

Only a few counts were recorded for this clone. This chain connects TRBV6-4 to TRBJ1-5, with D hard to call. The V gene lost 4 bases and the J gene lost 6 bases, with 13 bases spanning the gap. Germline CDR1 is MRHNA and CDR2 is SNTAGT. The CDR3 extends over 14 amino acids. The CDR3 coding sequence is TGTGCCAGCAGTGTTGAGGGAGGAGGTCAGCCCCAGCATTTT. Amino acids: CASSVEGGGQPQHF.

CDR3 amino acids: CASSPGTGNNQPQHF. CDR3 coding DNA: TGTGCCAGCAGCCCCGGGACAGGGAACAATCAGCCCCAGCATTTT. The chain links TRBV7-9 to TRBJ1-5, with 9 bases lining up with TRBD1. Trimming removed 5 bases from V and 3 bases from J; junction bases left unmatched: 5. This CDR3 is built from 15 residues. Germline values: CDR1 SEHNR, CDR2 FQNEAQ (reference sequence).

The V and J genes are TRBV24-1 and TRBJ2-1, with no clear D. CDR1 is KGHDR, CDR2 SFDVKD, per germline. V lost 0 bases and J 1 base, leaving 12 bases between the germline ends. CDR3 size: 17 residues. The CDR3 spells CATSDLQFGESYNEQFF. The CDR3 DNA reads TGTGCCACCAGTGATTTGCAGTTTGGAGAGTCCTACAATGAGCAGTTCTTC.

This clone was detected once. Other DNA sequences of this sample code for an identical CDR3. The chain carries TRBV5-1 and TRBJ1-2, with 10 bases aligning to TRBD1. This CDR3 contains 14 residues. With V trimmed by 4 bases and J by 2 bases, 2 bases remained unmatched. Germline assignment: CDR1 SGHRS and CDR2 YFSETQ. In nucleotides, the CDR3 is TGCGCCAGCAGCCCGGGACAGGGGAACTATGGCTACACCTTC. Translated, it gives CASSPGQGNYGYTF.

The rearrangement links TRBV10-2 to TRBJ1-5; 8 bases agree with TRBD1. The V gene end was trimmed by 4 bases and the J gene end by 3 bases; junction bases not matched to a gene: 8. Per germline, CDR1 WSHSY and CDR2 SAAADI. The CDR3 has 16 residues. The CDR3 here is CASSGLGQGLNQPQHF. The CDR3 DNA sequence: TGCGCCAGCAGTGGATTAGGACAGGGACTCAATCAGCCCCAGCATTTT.

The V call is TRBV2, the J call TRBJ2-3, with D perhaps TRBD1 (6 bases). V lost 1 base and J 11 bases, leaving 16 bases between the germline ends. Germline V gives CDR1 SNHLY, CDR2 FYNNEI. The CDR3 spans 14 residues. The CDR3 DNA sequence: TGTGCCAGCAGTGAAGGGCCCAGGGGCATGGAGCAGTATTTT. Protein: CASSEGPRGMEQYF.

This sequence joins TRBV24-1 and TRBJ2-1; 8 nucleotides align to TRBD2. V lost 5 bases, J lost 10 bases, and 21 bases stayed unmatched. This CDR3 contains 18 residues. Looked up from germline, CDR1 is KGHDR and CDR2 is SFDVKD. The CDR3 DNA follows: TGTGCCACCAGTGCCCCCGAGGGGCGGGAGGCTCCCTTCGGGGAGCAGTTCTTC. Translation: CATSAPEGREAPFGEQFF.

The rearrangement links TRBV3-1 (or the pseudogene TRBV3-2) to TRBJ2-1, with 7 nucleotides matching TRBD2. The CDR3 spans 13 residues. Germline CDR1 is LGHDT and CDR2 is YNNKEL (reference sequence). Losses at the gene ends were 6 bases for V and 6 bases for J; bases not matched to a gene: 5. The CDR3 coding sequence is TGTGCCAGCAGTGCTAGCGGACCCAATGAGCAGTTCTTC. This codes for CASSASGPNEQFF.

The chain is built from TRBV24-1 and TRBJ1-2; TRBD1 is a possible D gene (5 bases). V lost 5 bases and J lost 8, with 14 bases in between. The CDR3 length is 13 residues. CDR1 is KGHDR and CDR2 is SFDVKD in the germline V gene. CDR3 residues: CATSGRDRFGYTF. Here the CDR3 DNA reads TGTGCCACCAGTGGCAGAGACAGATTCGGCTACACCTTC.

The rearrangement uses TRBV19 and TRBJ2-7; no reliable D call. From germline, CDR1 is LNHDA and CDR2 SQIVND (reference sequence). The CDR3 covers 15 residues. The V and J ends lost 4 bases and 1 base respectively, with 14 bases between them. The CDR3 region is CASSKRPSGSYEQYF. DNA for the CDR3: TGTGCCAGTAGTAAGCGCCCCTCTGGGTCCTACGAGCAGTACTTC.

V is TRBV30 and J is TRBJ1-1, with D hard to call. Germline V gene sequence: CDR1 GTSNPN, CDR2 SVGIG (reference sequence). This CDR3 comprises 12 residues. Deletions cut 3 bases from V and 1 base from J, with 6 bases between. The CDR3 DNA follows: TGTGCCTGGAGACACAGGAACACTGAAGCTTTCTTT. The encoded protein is CAWRHRNTEAFF.